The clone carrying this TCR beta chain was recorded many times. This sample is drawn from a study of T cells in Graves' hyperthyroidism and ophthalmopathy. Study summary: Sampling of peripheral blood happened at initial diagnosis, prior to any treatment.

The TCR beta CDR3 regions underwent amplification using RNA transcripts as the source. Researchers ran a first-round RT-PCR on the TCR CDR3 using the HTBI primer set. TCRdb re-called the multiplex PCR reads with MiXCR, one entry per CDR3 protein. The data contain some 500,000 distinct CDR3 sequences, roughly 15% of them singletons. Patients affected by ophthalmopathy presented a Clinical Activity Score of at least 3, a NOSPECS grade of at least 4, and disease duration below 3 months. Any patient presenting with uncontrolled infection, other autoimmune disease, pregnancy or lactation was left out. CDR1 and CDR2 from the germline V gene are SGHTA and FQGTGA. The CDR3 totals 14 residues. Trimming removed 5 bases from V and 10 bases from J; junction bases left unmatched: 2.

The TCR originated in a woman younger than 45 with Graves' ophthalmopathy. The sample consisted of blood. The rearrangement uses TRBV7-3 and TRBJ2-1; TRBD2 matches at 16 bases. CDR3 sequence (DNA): TGTGCCAGCAGCCAGGGACTAGCGGGAGGGGAGCAGTTCTTC. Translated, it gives CASSQGLAGGEQFF.